One sample yielded the 9 T cell receptor beta chains listed below, sequenced in a study of blood T cells in healthy people across ages. Combining a sample-barcoded 5' primer with a J-beta primer mix, a second PCR ran for 7 to 11 cycles. MiXCR was run by TCRdb on the 5' RACE reads, yielding one entry per CDR3 protein. The table lists around 1.5 million distinct CDR3 sequences, approximately 59% of them singletons. What was sequenced was blood. These receptors were collected from a man aged 18 to 30 in good health.

The V call is TRBV29-1, the J call TRBJ2-7; D uncertain. Trimming removed 3 bases from V and 0 bases from J, with 15 bases in between. Germline CDR1 SQVTM, CDR2 ANQGSEA. CDR3 length: 15 residues. The CDR3 nucleotides are TGCAGCGTTGAGGTCAGCAAGTCTAACTCCTACGAGCAGTACTTC. This sequence encodes CSVEVSKSNSYEQYF.

The chain recombines TRBV6-2 or TRBV6-3 with TRBJ2-7, with a tentative D call TRBD2 (5 bases). Trimming removed 6 bases from V and 0 bases from J, with 12 bases in between. The CDR3 sequence is 14 residues long. Germline values: CDR1 MNHEY, CDR2 SVGEGT. DNA of the CDR3: TGTGCCAGCAGAAATTCGGGGAGCTCCTACGAGCAGTACTTC. It is translated as CASRNSGSSYEQYF.

This clonotype was seen more than once but under ten times. The chain employs TRBV4-2 and TRBJ2-7; 13 bases line up with TRBD2. J lost 5 bases, V lost 2 bases, and 3 bases had no gene match. CDR3 length: 15 amino acids. The germline V gene has CDR1 LGHNA and CDR2 YNFKEQ. Here the CDR3 reads CASSQQLAGGNEQYF. The CDR3 nucleotides are TGTGCCAGCAGCCAACAACTAGCGGGAGGGAACGAGCAGTACTTC.

This clonotype was found a few times. V gene TRBV12-3 or TRBV12-4 combines with J gene TRBJ2-2; D is unclear. This CDR3 is 11 amino acids long. Trimming left V 7 bases short and J 6 bases short, with 6 bases between. The CDR3 bases are TGTGCCAGCACCCGGTCCGGGGAGCTGTTTTTT. It encodes CASTRSGELFF.

The chain combines TRBV28 with TRBJ1-4, with D unresolved. CDR3 length: 14 amino acids. V shed 7 bases and J shed 6 bases, with 15 bases lying between them. Germline V gives CDR1 MDHEN, CDR2 SYDVKM. CDR3: CASTMGRVYEKLFF. The DNA for the CDR3 is TGTGCCAGCACCATGGGGAGGGTCTATGAAAAACTGTTTTTT.

The chain employs TRBV12-3 or TRBV12-4 and TRBJ2-3; perhaps D is TRBD1 or TRBD2 (5 bases each). V shed 2 bases and J shed 6 bases, with 15 bases lying between them. This CDR3 region has 15 residues. This CDR3 is CASSLNRWDGDTQYF. CDR3 sequence (DNA): TGTGCCAGCAGTTTAAACCGATGGGACGGCGATACGCAGTATTTT.

The chain joins TRBV20-1 to TRBJ1-5; tentative D call: TRBD2 (5 bases). The closer fit of TRBJ2-3 to the DNA end suggests the J call may be wrong. Germline loops: CDR1 DFQATT, CDR2 SNEGSKA (reference sequence). This CDR3 is 13 amino acids long. The CDR3 loop is CSARPDGEKTQYF. For the CDR3, the DNA is TGCAGTGCTAGGCCAGACGGGGAAAAGACCCAGTATTTT.

V and J are TRBV5-1 and TRBJ1-1, with 7 bases fitting TRBD1. V shed 4 bases and J 2 bases; nucleotides not matched to a gene: 8. Looked up from germline, CDR1 is SGHRS and CDR2 is YFSETQ. The CDR3 is made up of 15 amino acids. CDR3 sequence reads: CASSPLTGSNTEAFF. CDR3 bases: TGCGCCAGCAGCCCACTGACAGGGTCCAACACTGAAGCTTTCTTT.

The gene calls are TRBV20-1 and TRBJ2-1; D gene uncertain. The DNA end is more similar to TRBJ2-7, so the J call may be wrong. The CDR3 totals 16 residues. From germline, CDR1 is DFQATT and CDR2 SNEGSKA (reference sequence). The CDR3 here is CSARASRGNSYNEQYF. In nucleotides, the CDR3 is TGCAGTGCTAGAGCATCGCGCGGTAACTCCTACAATGAGCAGTACTTC.